This TCR beta chain was retrieved from a study of blood T cell repertoires in COVID-19. Looking at the study overall: Both acute and convalescent COVID-19 samples were obtained from the United States, Italy and Spain. In each case, the material was cDNA or gDNA derived from T cells, B-cell-depleted T cells, or PBMCs.

The CDR3 is made up of 12 amino acids. Deletions cut 6 bases from V and 6 bases from J, with 8 bases between. Using immunoSEQ multiplex PCR, the repertoire was profiled, and TCRdb retains in-frame clones only, with some absent. This table holds roughly 300,000 clones, about 85% found once. This clone came up once. This receptor was identified in a human donor in a cohort sampled during active COVID-19. Material for sequencing was peripheral blood. This sequence joins TRBV12-3 or TRBV12-4 and TRBJ2-2, with TRBD1 as a possible D gene (5 bases). The CDR3 reads CASRRTSGELFF. Here the CDR3 DNA reads TGTGCCAGCAGACGGACATCCGGGGAGCTGTTTTTT.